The rows below give T cell receptor beta chains drawn from one sample of a study of T cell changes during pregnancy in multiple sclerosis. Assay used: immunoSEQ multiplex PCR; TCRdb lists only in-frame clones, some missing. The data contain 98,000 or so clones, approximately 95% of them seen just once; the ten biggest clones take up almost 1%. Sequenced material: peripheral blood, taken after pregnancy. These receptors were taken from a female donor with multiple sclerosis, enrolled in a pregnancy study. The CDR3 runs from the conserved cysteine through the conserved F or W. The order of the fields is D gene, clone size, V gene, J gene, CDR3 protein, CDR3 DNA. The D gene is left open where the match is weak. Clone size, where shown, is once, few, many, or a class for clones that have expanded.

D: TRBD1; size: .; V: TRBV5-1; J: TRBJ2-2; CDR3: CASSLRTGGTGELFF; DNA: TGCGCCAGCAGCTTGAGGACAGGGGGAACCGGGGAGCTGTTTTTT
D: TRBD2; size: .; V: TRBV19; J: TRBJ2-7; CDR3: CARNHLAGERYEQYF; DNA: TGTGCCAGAAATCACCTAGCGGGAGAAAGGTACGAGCAGTACTTC
D: .; size: .; V: TRBV29-1; J: TRBJ2-7; CDR3: CSVEAPDSSYEQYF; DNA: TGCAGCGTTGAAGCCCCGGACAGTTCCTACGAGCAGTACTTC
D: TRBD2; size: .; V: TRBV14; J: TRBJ2-3; CDR3: CASSTQGLAAKYF; DNA: TGTGCCAGCAGCACTCAGGGACTAGCGGCGAAGTATTTT
D: .; size: .; V: TRBV6-5; J: TRBJ1-5; CDR3: CASSEGSNQPQHF; DNA: TGTGCCAGCAGCGAGGGATCCAATCAGCCCCAGCATTTT
D: .; size: .; V: TRBV11-2; J: TRBJ1-2; CDR3: CASSLDPGGHGYTF; DNA: TGTGCCAGCAGCTTAGATCCGGGGGGCCATGGCTACACCTTC
D: .; size: .; V: TRBV4-1; J: TRBJ1-5; CDR3: CASSQEPTVSNQPQHF; DNA: TGCGCCAGCAGCCAAGAACCGACAGTTAGCAATCAGCCCCAGCATTTT
D: .; size: .; V: TRBV27; J: TRBJ1-5; CDR3: CASSARGAYSNQPQHF; DNA: TGTGCCAGCAGTGCCAGGGGCGCGTATAGCAATCAGCCCCAGCATTTT
D: TRBD2; size: .; V: TRBV13; J: TRBJ2-7; CDR3: CASSAPGLAASSYEQYF; DNA: TGTGCCAGCAGCGCACCGGGACTAGCGGCTAGCTCCTACGAGCAGTACTTC
D: .; size: .; V: TRBV18; J: TRBJ1-3; CDR3: CASSPMLGSSGNTIYF; DNA: TGTGCCAGCTCACCGATGCTAGGGAGCTCTGGAAACACCATATATTTT
D: TRBD1; size: .; V: TRBV12-5; J: TRBJ2-1; CDR3: CASVGGQGYNEQFF; DNA: TGTGCTAGTGTCGGGGGACAGGGCTACAATGAGCAGTTCTTC
D: .; size: .; V: TRBV9; J: TRBJ2-1; CDR3: CASSVEHSYNEQFF; DNA: TGTGCCAGCAGCGTAGAGCACAGTTACAATGAGCAGTTCTTC
D: TRBD1; size: .; V: TRBV27; J: TRBJ1-4; CDR3: CASSPEKDRGRGEKLFF; DNA: TGTGCCAGCAGCCCGGAAAAGGACAGGGGGCGCGGTGAAAAACTGTTTTTT
D: TRBD1; size: .; V: TRBV28; J: TRBJ2-2; CDR3: CASSYTPPGTGSHTGELFF; DNA: TGTGCCAGCAGCTACACGCCCCCCGGGACAGGGTCGCACACCGGGGAGCTGTTTTTT
D: .; size: .; V: TRBV9; J: TRBJ2-1; CDR3: CASSVGVSASSYNEQFF; DNA: TGTGCCAGCAGCGTAGGGGTGAGCGCAAGCTCCTACAATGAGCAGTTCTTC
D: .; size: .; V: TRBV28; J: TRBJ1-3; CDR3: CASSGDSGYTIYF; DNA: TGTGCCAGCAGTGGGGACTCAGGATACACCATATATTTT
D: .; size: .; V: TRBV5-5; J: TRBJ2-1; CDR3: CASSLREIGYNEQFF; DNA: TGTGCCAGCAGCTTACGGGAGATAGGGTACAATGAGCAGTTCTTC
D: .; size: once; V: TRBV29-1; J: TRBJ2-7; CDR3: CSVEDRKGVLYEQYF; DNA: TGCAGCGTTGAAGATAGGAAGGGGGTCTTATACGAGCAGTACTTC
D: TRBD2; size: .; V: TRBV11-2; J: TRBJ2-5; CDR3: CASSWLAGEETQYF; DNA: TGTGCCAGCAGCTGGCTAGCGGGAGAAGAGACCCAGTACTTC
D: .; size: .; V: TRBV19; J: TRBJ2-1; CDR3: CASSRRSPLYNEQFF; DNA: TGTGCCAGTAGCAGGAGGAGCCCTCTCTACAATGAGCAGTTCTTC
D: .; size: .; V: TRBV6-6; J: TRBJ1-1; CDR3: CATALIVNTEAFF; DNA: TGTGCCACCGCGTTGATTGTAAACACTGAAGCTTTCTTT
D: .; size: .; V: TRBV10-3; J: TRBJ2-7; CDR3: CATSDSSSYEQYF; DNA: TGTGCCACCTCCGACAGCAGCTCCTACGAGCAGTACTTC
D: .; size: .; V: TRBV5-4; J: TRBJ2-7; CDR3: CASSLGAGSYEQYF; DNA: TGTGCCAGCAGCTTGGGGGCAGGCTCCTACGAGCAGTACTTC
D: TRBD1; size: .; V: TRBV5-6; J: TRBJ1-1; CDR3: CASRQGALNTEAFF; DNA: TGTGCCAGCAGACAGGGGGCCCTTAACACTGAAGCTTTCTTT
D: TRBD1; size: .; V: TRBV28; J: TRBJ2-5; CDR3: CASSLDQGVLRTQYF; DNA: TGTGCCAGCAGTCTCGACCAGGGGGTACTGCGGACCCAGTACTTC
D: TRBD1; size: once; V: TRBV6-1; J: TRBJ1-1; CDR3: CASRGQGITEAFF; DNA: TGTGCCAGCAGGGGACAGGGAATAACTGAAGCTTTCTTT
D: TRBD2; size: .; V: TRBV19; J: TRBJ2-1; CDR3: CASTGGRASNEQFF; DNA: TGTGCCAGTACTGGCGGGAGGGCCTCAAATGAGCAGTTCTTC
D: .; size: .; V: TRBV27; J: TRBJ2-7; CDR3: CASSLNWHLFEQYF; DNA: TGTGCCAGCAGTTTAAATTGGCACCTTTTCGAGCAGTACTTC
D: .; size: .; V: TRBV7-8; J: TRBJ1-2; CDR3: CASSQAGGTYGYTF; DNA: TGTGCCAGCAGCCAGGCCGGGGGTACCTATGGCTACACCTTC
D: TRBD2; size: .; V: TRBV6-1; J: TRBJ2-5; CDR3: CASSDWGGIQETQYF; DNA: TGTGCCAGCAGTGATTGGGGAGGGATCCAAGAGACCCAGTACTTC
D: .; size: .; V: TRBV27; J: TRBJ1-1; CDR3: CASSSTGNTEAFF; DNA: TGTGCCAGCAGTTCCACCGGTAACACTGAAGCTTTCTTT
D: TRBD1; size: .; V: TRBV7-8; J: TRBJ1-1; CDR3: CASSSTGTGVTEAFF; DNA: TGTGCCAGCAGCTCAACCGGGACAGGGGTGACTGAAGCTTTCTTT